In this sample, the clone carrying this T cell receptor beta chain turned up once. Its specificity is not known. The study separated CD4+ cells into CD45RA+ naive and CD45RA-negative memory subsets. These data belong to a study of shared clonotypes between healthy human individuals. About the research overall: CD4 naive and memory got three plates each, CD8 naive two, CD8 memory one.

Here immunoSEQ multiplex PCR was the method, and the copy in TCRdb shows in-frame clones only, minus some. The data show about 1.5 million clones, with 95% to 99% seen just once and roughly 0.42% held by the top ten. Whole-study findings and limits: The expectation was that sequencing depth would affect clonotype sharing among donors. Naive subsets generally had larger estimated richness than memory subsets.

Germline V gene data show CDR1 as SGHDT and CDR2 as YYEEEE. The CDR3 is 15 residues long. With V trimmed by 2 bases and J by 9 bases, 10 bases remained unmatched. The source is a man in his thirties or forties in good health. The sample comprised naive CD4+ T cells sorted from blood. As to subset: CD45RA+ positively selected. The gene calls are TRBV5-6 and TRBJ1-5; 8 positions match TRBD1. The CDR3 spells CASSFGGQAGRPQHF. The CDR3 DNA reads TGTGCCAGCAGCTTCGGGGGACAGGCCGGTCGGCCCCAGCATTTT.